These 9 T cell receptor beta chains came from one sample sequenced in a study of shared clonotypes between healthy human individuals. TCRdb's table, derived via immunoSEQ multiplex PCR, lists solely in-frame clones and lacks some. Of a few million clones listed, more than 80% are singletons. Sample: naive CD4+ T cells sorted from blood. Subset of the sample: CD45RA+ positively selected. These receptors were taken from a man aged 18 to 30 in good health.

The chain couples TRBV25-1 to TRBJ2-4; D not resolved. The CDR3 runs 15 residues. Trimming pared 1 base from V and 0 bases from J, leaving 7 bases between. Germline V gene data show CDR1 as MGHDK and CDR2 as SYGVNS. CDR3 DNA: TGTGCCAGCAGTGAATTCGGCCAAGCCAAAAACATTCAGTACTTC. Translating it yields CASSEFGQAKNIQYF.

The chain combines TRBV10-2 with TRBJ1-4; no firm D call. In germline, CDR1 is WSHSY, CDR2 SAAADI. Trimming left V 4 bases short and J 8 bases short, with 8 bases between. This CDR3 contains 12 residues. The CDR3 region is CASSGGLEKLFF. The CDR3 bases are TGCGCCAGCAGTGGAGGGTTGGAAAAACTGTTTTTT.

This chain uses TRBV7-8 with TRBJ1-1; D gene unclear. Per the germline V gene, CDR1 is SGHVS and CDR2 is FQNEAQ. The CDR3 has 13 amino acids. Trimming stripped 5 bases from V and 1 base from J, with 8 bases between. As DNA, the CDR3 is TGTGCCAGCAGCCTTTACTCGAACACTGAAGCTTTCTTT. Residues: CASSLYSNTEAFF.

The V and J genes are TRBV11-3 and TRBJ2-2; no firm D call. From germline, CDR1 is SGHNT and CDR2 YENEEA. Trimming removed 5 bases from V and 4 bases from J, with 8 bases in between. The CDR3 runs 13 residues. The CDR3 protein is CASSPWSTGELFF. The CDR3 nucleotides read TGTGCCAGCAGCCCGTGGAGCACCGGGGAGCTGTTTTTT.

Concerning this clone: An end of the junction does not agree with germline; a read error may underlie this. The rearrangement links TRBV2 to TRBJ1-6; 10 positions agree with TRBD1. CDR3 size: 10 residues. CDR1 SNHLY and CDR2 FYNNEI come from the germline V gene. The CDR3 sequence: CASSGTGERF. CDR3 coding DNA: TGTGCCAGCAGCGGGACAGGGGAGCGCTTT. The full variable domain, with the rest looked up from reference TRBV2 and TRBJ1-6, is EPEVTQTPSHQVTQMGQEVILRCVPISNHLYFYWYRQILGQKVEFLVSFYNNEISEKSEIFDDQFSVERPDGSNFTLKIRSTKLEDSAMYFCASSGTGERFGNGTRLTVT.

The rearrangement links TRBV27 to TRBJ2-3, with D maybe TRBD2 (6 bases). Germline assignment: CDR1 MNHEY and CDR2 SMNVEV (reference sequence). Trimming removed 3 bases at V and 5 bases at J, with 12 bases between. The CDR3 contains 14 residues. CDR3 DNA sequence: TGTGCCAGCAGTTTTGGAGGGTGGGGAGATACGCAGTATTTT. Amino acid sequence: CASSFGGWGDTQYF.

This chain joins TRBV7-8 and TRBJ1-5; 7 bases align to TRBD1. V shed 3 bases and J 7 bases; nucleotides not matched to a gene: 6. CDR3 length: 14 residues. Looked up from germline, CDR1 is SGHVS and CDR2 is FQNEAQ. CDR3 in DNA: TGTGCCAGCAGCTTTTCCGGGACAGCCCAGCCCCAGCATTTT. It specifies CASSFSGTAQPQHF.

This CDR3 is CASSVGGVGVSQNGYTF. The CDR3 DNA follows: TGTGCCAGCAGCGTAGGGGGAGTTGGGGTTTCCCAGAATGGCTACACCTTC. This chain joins TRBV9 and TRBJ1-2; D unresolved. Germline CDR1 and CDR2: SGDLS and YYNGEE. The V gene lost 0 bases and the J gene lost 6 bases, with 21 bases spanning the gap. The CDR3 length is 17 residues.

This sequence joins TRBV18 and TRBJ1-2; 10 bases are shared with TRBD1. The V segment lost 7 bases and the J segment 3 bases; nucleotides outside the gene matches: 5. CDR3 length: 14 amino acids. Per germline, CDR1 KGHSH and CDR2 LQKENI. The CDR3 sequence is CASLGTGDHYGYTF. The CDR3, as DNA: TGTGCCAGCTTGGGGACAGGGGATCACTATGGCTACACCTTC.